This T cell receptor beta chain was recorded in a study of CD8+ T cells in alopecia areata. Germline V gene data show CDR1 as SGDLS and CDR2 as YYNGEE. There are 15 residues in the CDR3. V lost 1 base to trimming and J lost 5 bases, with 13 bases between them. Treatment of the sample: oral pan-JAK inhibitor, 5-10 mg twice daily. After isolation, RNA underwent reverse transcription to generate cDNA as the sequencing template. Sequencing used immunoSEQ multiplex PCR; TCRdb keeps in-frame clones, though not all of them. The sample contains some 220,000 clones, less than 75% of which appear only once. The clonotype originates from a human donor with alopecia areata. The chain employs TRBV9 and TRBJ2-1; D ambiguous. The material sequenced was CD4+ T cells sorted from blood, taken at week 4, from a patient treated with tofacitinib. The CDR3 protein is CASSVFDSSNNEQFF. The CDR3 bases are TGTGCCAGCAGCGTATTCGATAGCAGCAACAATGAGCAGTTCTTC.